The clone carrying this T cell receptor (beta chain) was found once. Each donor's blood draw was roughly 10 milliliters of peripheral blood. This record belongs to a study of blood T cells in healthy people across ages. Together with a sample-barcoded 5' primer, a J-beta primer mix was included in a second PCR lasting about 7 to 12 cycles. Via MiXCR, TCRdb re-called the 5' RACE reads, giving one row per CDR3 protein. The table records about 1.1 million distinct CDR3 sequences, roughly two fifths of them present only once. J was trimmed by 1 base and V by 3 bases; bases with no gene match: 13. The CDR3 is 18 residues long. Germline V gene data show CDR1 as LGHNA and CDR2 as YSLEER.

This receptor was obtained from a man between 18 and 29 years old in good health. The J gene is TRBJ1-1, the V gene TRBV4-3; 8 nucleotides match TRBD1. The material sequenced was blood. CDR3 in amino acids: CASSHKHRDRLGNTEAFF. Written as DNA, the CDR3 is TGCGCCAGCAGCCACAAGCACCGGGACAGGTTGGGGAACACTGAAGCTTTCTTT.